Below are 30 T cell receptor beta chains sequenced from a single sample in a study of T cell responses to AZD1222 COVID-19 vaccine. Sequenced by immunoSEQ multiplex PCR; TCRdb stores in-frame clones only, minus some. The sample lists tens of thousands of clones; over 75% were seen once. Sequencing was performed on peripheral blood, taken on day 0 of AZD1222 vaccination. These receptors were taken from an adult in good health.

This chain links TRBV7-6 with TRBJ2-5; tentatively, D is TRBD1 (6 bases). CDR1 SGHVS and CDR2 FNYEAQ come from the germline V gene. Trimming shortened V by 5 bases and J by 4 bases, and 20 bases separated the two germline ends. The CDR3 runs 16 residues. The CDR3 loop is CASSPGAPLRGETQYF. CDR3 coding DNA: TGTGCCAGCAGCCCAGGGGCCCCCCTACGTGGAGAGACCCAGTACTTC. Complete variable domain (other parts from reference TRBV7-6 and TRBJ2-5): GAGVSQSPRYKVTKRGQDVALRCDPISGHVSLYWYRQALGQGPEFLTYFNYEAQQDKSGLPNDRFSAERPEGSISTLTIQRTEQRDSAMYRCASSPGAPLRGETQYFGPGTRLLVL.

J is TRBJ1-6 and V is TRBV5-1; D unresolved. Trimming took off 5 bases at V and 6 bases at J, with 18 bases between the two ends. The CDR3 covers 16 residues. Looked up from germline, CDR1 is SGHRS and CDR2 is YFSETQ. The CDR3 reads CASSLNVGPSNSPLHF. As DNA, the CDR3 is TGCGCCAGCAGTCTCAACGTAGGGCCGAGTAATTCACCCCTCCACTTT. Using reference TRBV5-1 and TRBJ1-6 for the parts outside the CDR3, the full variable domain is KAGVTQTPRYLIKTRGQQVTLSCSPISGHRSVSWYQQTPGQGLQFLFEYFSETQRNKGNFPGRFSGRQFSNSRSEMNVSTLELGDSALYLCASSLNVGPSNSPLHFGNGTRLTVT.

The chain is built from TRBV6-5 and TRBJ1-2, with a weak D call TRBD1 (6 bases). Trimming took off 6 bases at V and 8 bases at J, with 22 bases between the two ends. CDR1 is MNHEY, CDR2 SVGAGI, per germline. This CDR3 contains 15 residues. The CDR3 region is CASRPPGQPFGGYTF. The CDR3 DNA reads TGTGCCAGCAGGCCCCCCGGACAGCCCTTCGGGGGCTACACCTTC.

The genes are TRBV7-8 and TRBJ2-2, with D tentatively TRBD2 (5 bases). The germline V gene has CDR1 SGHVS and CDR2 FQNEAQ. This CDR3 spans 15 amino acids. The germline V and J ends were trimmed by 1 base and 4 bases, with 10 bases remaining between them. CDR3 sequence reads: CASSLVVRGTGELFF. The CDR3 DNA reads as TGTGCCAGCAGCTTAGTCGTACGGGGCACCGGGGAGCTGTTTTTT.

V usage is TRBV7-2 and J usage is TRBJ2-7; 13 nucleotides line up with TRBD2. V lost 5 bases, J lost 2 bases, and 6 bases stayed unmatched. Germline CDR1 is SGHTA and CDR2 is FQGNSA. This CDR3 spans 16 amino acids. The CDR3 spells CASSRTSGRTTYEQYF. CDR3 in DNA: TGTGCCAGCAGCCGGACTAGCGGGAGAACTACCTACGAGCAGTACTTC.

This clone was seen once. The gene calls are TRBV7-2 and TRBJ2-7, with TRBD1 matching over 11 bases. Unmatched junction bases numbered 5, after V lost 1 base and J lost 3 bases. The CDR3 length is 16 residues. Germline V gives CDR1 SGHTA, CDR2 FQGNSA. CDR3 DNA: TGTGCCAGCAGCTTAGGTCCCGGGACAGGGGGCTACGAGCAGTACTTC. This gives the protein CASSLGPGTGGYEQYF.

The chain has TRBV29-1 and TRBJ1-1; TRBD1 aligns across 7 bases. V dropped 0 bases and J dropped 4; count of bases not matched to a gene: 5. The CDR3 has 14 amino acids. Germline CDR1 and CDR2: SQVTM and ANQGSEA. CDR3 coding DNA: TGCAGCGTTGAAGATTGGCAGGGGGGCACTGAAGCTTTCTTT. This gives the protein CSVEDWQGGTEAFF.

The chain has TRBV19 and TRBJ2-3; the match to TRBD2 covers 7 bases. With V trimmed by 3 bases and J by 0 bases, 12 bases remained unmatched. This CDR3 is 18 amino acids long. Germline V CDR1 and CDR2: LNHDA, SQIVND (reference sequence). CDR3 region: CASSIWDGWRGSTDTQYF. The CDR3 nucleotides read TGTGCCAGTAGTATTTGGGACGGGTGGCGGGGGAGCACAGATACGCAGTATTTT.

The V call is TRBV18, the J call TRBJ1-2; D might be TRBD1 (5 bases). CDR1 is KGHSH and CDR2 is LQKENI in the germline V gene. Trimming removed 3 bases at V and 4 bases at J, with 12 bases between. CDR3 length equals 14 residues. CDR3 DNA: TGTGCCAGCTCACCCCGGCAGGGCGGCTATGGCTACACCTTC. It yields the protein CASSPRQGGYGYTF.

This chain connects TRBV6-1 to TRBJ1-3; D gene uncertain. Trimming cost V 2 bases and J 5 bases, with 16 bases left between them. Germline values: CDR1 MNHNS, CDR2 SASEGT. CDR3 length: 16 amino acids. As DNA, the CDR3 is TGTGCCAGCAGTGAAACCCCGGAGGGCTATCGAAACACCATATATTTT. Amino acid sequence: CASSETPEGYRNTIYF.

The V and J genes are TRBV5-1 and TRBJ1-3, with TRBD1 matching 9 bases. This CDR3 is 14 amino acids long. The junction had 6 bases not matched to a gene; V was cut back by 3 bases and J by 8 bases. Germline values: CDR1 SGHRS, CDR2 YFSETQ. The CDR3 bases are TGCGCCAGCAGCTCGGGACAGGGCACAGACACCATATATTTT. It specifies CASSSGQGTDTIYF.

The V call is TRBV19, the J call TRBJ2-1; TRBD1 aligns across 8 bases. The V gene's germline CDR1 is LNHDA and CDR2 SQIVND (reference sequence). The ends lost 5 bases at V and 1 base at J; junction bases unmatched: 4. The CDR3 spans 15 residues. The CDR3 DNA sequence: TGTGCCAGTAGTCTACAGGGGGAGTCCTACAATGAGCAGTTCTTC. The encoded protein is CASSLQGESYNEQFF.

This chain connects TRBV7-2 to TRBJ2-7; a possible D gene is TRBD2 (6 bases). The CDR3 spans 16 residues. Trimming took 4 bases from V and 5 from J, leaving 21 bases between them. The germline gives CDR1 SGHTA, CDR2 FQGNSA. This CDR3 is CASSSRAGGRGDEQYF. DNA for the CDR3: TGTGCCAGCAGCTCGAGGGCCGGGGGACGCGGTGACGAGCAGTACTTC.

The chain has TRBV19 and TRBJ1-2; a possible D gene is TRBD1 (6 bases). The ends were cut back, 5 bases at V and 4 bases at J, with 17 bases in the middle. The CDR3 covers 15 residues. Looked up from germline, CDR1 is LNHDA and CDR2 is SQIVND (reference sequence). The CDR3 sequence: CASSPTQGISYGYTF. The CDR3 DNA is TGTGCCAGTAGTCCTACCCAGGGGATTAGCTATGGCTACACCTTC.

This clone was detected once. The V and J genes are TRBV12-3 or TRBV12-4 and TRBJ2-1, with TRBD1 matching over 7 bases. J lost 3 bases, V lost 5 bases, and 1 base had no gene match. The CDR3 has 13 amino acids. The CDR3 bases are TGTGCCAGCAGTCCAGGGGGCTACAATGAGCAGTTCTTC. Its protein is CASSPGGYNEQFF.

V usage is TRBV11-2 and J usage is TRBJ1-3; D is uncertain. Between the trimmed V and J ends, which lost 5 bases and 4 bases, there was a span of 12 bases. The V gene's germline CDR1 is SGHAT and CDR2 FQNNGV. The CDR3 is 14 residues long. Here the CDR3 DNA reads TGTGCCAGCAGCCGACCCAGCGAAGGAAACACCATATATTTT. This sequence encodes CASSRPSEGNTIYF.

Only one count was recorded for this clone. The V call is TRBV9, the J call TRBJ2-1, with 11 bases identical to TRBD2. The CDR3 is made up of 16 amino acids. Germline V gene sequence: CDR1 SGDLS, CDR2 YYNGEE. V trimming: 2 bases; J trimming: 5 bases; junction bases outside the gene matches: 6. The CDR3 DNA reads as TGTGCCAGCAGCGTGTCTAGCGGGGGGCATAACAATGAGCAGTTCTTC. Amino acids: CASSVSSGGHNNEQFF.

This chain links TRBV5-1 with TRBJ1-1, with TRBD1 matching 11 bases. Germline lookup yields CDR1 SGHRS and CDR2 YFSETQ. CDR3 size: 15 residues. V shed 5 bases, J shed 5 bases, and the junction held 8 bases outside the gene matches. The CDR3 nucleotides are TGCGCCAGCAGTCTGACCGGGACAGGGGGTACTGAAGCTTTCTTT. This encodes CASSLTGTGGTEAFF.

In its sample, this clone was seen a few times. The rearrangement joins TRBV7-9 to TRBJ2-7, with D uncertain. V was pared by 1 base and J by 6 bases, with 22 bases between. Germline loops: CDR1 SEHNR, CDR2 FQNEAQ (reference sequence). The length of the CDR3 is 17 residues. The CDR3: CASSLGWAAGKGAEQYF. As DNA, the CDR3 is TGTGCCAGCAGCTTAGGTTGGGCGGCAGGCAAGGGCGCCGAGCAGTACTTC.

The rearrangement uses TRBV19 and TRBJ2-4; either TRBD1 or TRBD2 may fit D (5 bases each). The V and J ends lost 8 bases and 0 bases respectively, with 14 bases between them. This CDR3 contains 15 residues. CDR1 and CDR2 from the germline V gene are LNHDA and SQIVND (reference sequence). This CDR3 is CASASGGTAKNIQYF. CDR3 bases: TGTGCCAGTGCCTCCGGTGGGACAGCCAAAAACATTCAGTACTTC.

The chain couples TRBV5-1 to TRBJ2-3; TRBD2 matches 8 bases. Trimming at V came to 4 bases and at J to 4 bases, leaving 8 bases not matched to a gene. Germline values: CDR1 SGHRS, CDR2 YFSETQ. This CDR3 spans 15 amino acids. In nucleotides, the CDR3 is TGCGCCAGCAGCGGCGGCGGGGGGACTTCAGATACGCAGTATTTT. Amino acid sequence: CASSGGGGTSDTQYF.

The chain couples TRBV7-2 to TRBJ2-1; TRBD2 might be the D (5 bases). V was cut by 6 bases and J by 4 bases, with 10 bases left in between. This CDR3 region has 13 residues. Per germline, CDR1 SGHTA and CDR2 FQGNSA. The CDR3 DNA sequence: TGTGCCAGCAGAGGAAGCGGATACAATGAGCAGTTCTTC. Translation: CASRGSGYNEQFF.

This sequence joins TRBV27 and TRBJ1-2, with a tentative D call TRBD1 (5 bases). From germline, CDR1 is MNHEY and CDR2 SMNVEV (reference sequence). V was cut by 8 bases and J by 5 bases, with 18 bases left in between. The CDR3 totals 14 residues. CDR3 in DNA: TGTGCCAGCCGGGTGGGGGGAAATGGGTATGGCTACACCTTC. As protein: CASRVGGNGYGYTF.

Turning to this clone: At one of its ends the junction is not consistent with the germline gene, which may arise from a read error. This chain joins TRBV2 and TRBJ1-4; D gene ambiguous. CDR3 length: 12 amino acids. The germline CDR1 and CDR2 sequences are SNHLY and FYNNEI. The CDR3 reads CASSGDHMGPSF. CDR3 DNA: TGTGCCAGCAGTGGAGACCACATGGGCCCCTCCTTT. Together with reference TRBV2 and TRBJ1-4, the CDR3 gives the full variable domain: EPEVTQTPSHQVTQMGQEVILRCVPISNHLYFYWYRQILGQKVEFLVSFYNNEISEKSEIFDDQFSVERPDGSNFTLKIRSTKLEDSAMYFCASSGDHMGPSFGSGTQLSVL.

A few counts support this clone. The V call is TRBV19, the J call TRBJ2-3; 13 nucleotides match TRBD2. CDR3 length: 18 amino acids. Unmatched junction bases numbered 10, after V lost 5 bases and J lost 2 bases. The germline CDR1 and CDR2 sequences are LNHDA and SQIVND (reference sequence). The CDR3 DNA reads TGTGCCAGTAGTTCTCCTCAACTAGCGGGGGGGATCACAGATACGCAGTATTTT. This gives the protein CASSSPQLAGGITDTQYF.

This clone was counted a few times. In DNA form, the CDR3 reads TGTGCCAGCAGCTCCGCCGGGGGGGACGAAAAACTGTTTTTT. It yields the protein CASSSAGGDEKLFF. The J gene is TRBJ1-4, the V gene TRBV3-1 (or the pseudogene TRBV3-2); D might be TRBD1 (5 bases). Germline V CDR1 and CDR2: LGHDT, YNNKEL (reference sequence). V was shortened by 5 bases and J by 8 bases, with 15 bases between the two germline ends. The CDR3 is 14 amino acids.

This clone was found a few times. The J gene is TRBJ1-2, the V gene TRBV4-1, with no clear D. The CDR3 runs 14 residues. The V end was cut by 0 bases, the J end by 2 bases, with 7 bases between. Germline V gives CDR1 MGHRA, CDR2 YSYEKL. CDR3 in DNA: TGCGCCAGCAGCCAAGAAAGGACGAACTATGGCTACACCTTC. It is translated as CASSQERTNYGYTF.

The V and J genes are TRBV19 and TRBJ1-1; D is unclear. The V end lost 2 bases, the J end lost 1 base, and 5 bases lay between the germline ends. There are 13 residues in the CDR3. CDR1 LNHDA and CDR2 SQIVND come from the germline V gene (reference sequence). The CDR3 DNA is TGTGCCAGTAGTATATCACAGAACACTGAAGCTTTCTTT. Translation gives CASSISQNTEAFF.

The rearrangement links TRBV30 to TRBJ1-1; D is unclear. V lost 0 bases to trimming and J lost 1 base, with 9 bases between them. Germline assignment: CDR1 GTSNPN and CDR2 SVGIG (reference sequence). The CDR3 is 14 residues long. The CDR3 here is CAWSVGSPNTEAFF. The CDR3 DNA reads TGTGCCTGGAGTGTAGGATCGCCGAACACTGAAGCTTTCTTT.

J is TRBJ2-7 and V is TRBV11-2; D is perhaps TRBD1 or TRBD2 (5 bases each). Germline loops: CDR1 SGHAT, CDR2 FQNNGV. Trimming removed 4 bases at V and 6 bases at J, with 22 bases between. CDR3 length: 16 residues. The CDR3 loop is CASSSLAGTGISEQYF. The CDR3 bases are TGTGCCAGCAGCTCCCTCGCCGGGACCGGGATAAGCGAGCAGTACTTC. The complete variable domain, with remaining parts taken from reference TRBV11-2 and TRBJ2-7, reads EAGVAQSPRYKIIEKRQSVAFWCNPISGHATLYWYQQILGQGPKLLIQFQNNGVVDDSQLPKDRFSAERLKGVDSTLKIQPAKLEDSAVYLCASSSLAGTGISEQYFGPGTRLTVT.